The 28 T cell receptor beta chains listed next were all sequenced from one sample in a study of blood T cell repertoires in COVID-19. The data were produced by immunoSEQ multiplex PCR, yet TCRdb's version contains in-frame clones alone and is incomplete. The sample includes about 300,000 clones, roughly nine tenths of them seen just once. Sample: peripheral blood. These receptors came from a woman in her twenties or thirties with COVID-19, enrolled during active disease.

The V gene is TRBV4-2, the J gene TRBJ2-7, with D maybe TRBD2 (5 bases). This CDR3 has 21 residues. CDR1 is LGHNA and CDR2 is YNFKEQ in the germline V gene. Trimming left V 0 bases short and J 2 bases short, with 29 bases between. As DNA, the CDR3 is TGTGCCAGCAGCCAAGATTGGTCCCCGGCAGGACGGACTCCCTCCCCCTACGAGCAGTACTTC. It specifies CASSQDWSPAGRTPSPYEQYF.

Notes on this clone: Other DNA sequences in the sample encode the same CDR3. This rearrangement joins TRBV7-9 to TRBJ1-2; TRBD1 is a possible D gene (5 bases). Trimming shortened V by 3 bases and J by 2 bases, and 7 bases separated the two germline ends. Germline assignment: CDR1 SEHNR and CDR2 FQNEAQ (reference sequence). The CDR3 is 13 residues long. In DNA form, the CDR3 reads TGTGCCAGCAGCTTGGGGGGGAACTATGGCTACACCTTC. Its translation: CASSLGGNYGYTF.

This chain links TRBV5-1 with TRBJ1-1; 11 positions match TRBD1. The germline V gene has CDR1 SGHRS and CDR2 YFSETQ. There are 16 residues in the CDR3. J lost 4 bases, V lost 0 bases, and 5 bases had no gene match. Here the CDR3 DNA reads TGCGCCAGCAGCTTGGTGGTTGGGACAGGGGGCACTGAAGCTTTCTTT. Protein sequence: CASSLVVGTGGTEAFF.

About this clone itself: Other DNA sequences in the same sample also yield this CDR3. The chain employs TRBV5-1 and TRBJ1-3; D uncertain. V dropped 0 bases and J dropped 4 bases, with 5 bases sitting between them. CDR3 length: 13 residues. The V gene's germline CDR1 is SGHRS and CDR2 YFSETQ. Here the CDR3 DNA reads TGCGCCAGCAGCTTGGCCGGGGGAAACACCATATATTTT. It yields the protein CASSLAGGNTIYF.

The gene calls are TRBV3-1 (or the pseudogene TRBV3-2) and TRBJ1-6, with D possibly TRBD1 on 5 matching bases. The germline V and J ends were trimmed by 4 bases and 7 bases, with 11 bases remaining between them. Germline V lookup: CDR1 LGHDT, CDR2 YNNKEL (reference sequence). The CDR3 extends over 14 amino acids. CDR3 sequence (DNA): TGTGCCAGCAGCCCCGGACCAGGGAATTCACCCCTCCACTTT. Translation gives CASSPGPGNSPLHF.

The chain recombines TRBV24-1 with TRBJ2-1; D is unclear. V dropped 4 bases and J dropped 2 bases, with 8 bases sitting between them. The CDR3 is 14 amino acids. CDR1 and CDR2 from the germline V gene are KGHDR and SFDVKD. The CDR3 DNA reads as TGTGCCACCAGTGACCCCCTCGCCTACAATGAGCAGTTCTTC. Residues: CATSDPLAYNEQFF.

A single count supports this clone. The chain links TRBV24-1 to TRBJ1-2; D is ambiguous. CDR1 is KGHDR and CDR2 is SFDVKD in the germline V gene. V was trimmed by 4 bases and J by 3 bases, leaving 11 bases between them. The CDR3 is made up of 14 amino acids. CDR3 DNA sequence: TGTGCCACCAGTGACGCCCGGGGTGACTATGGCTACACCTTC. Protein sequence: CATSDARGDYGYTF.

The chain recombines TRBV18 with TRBJ1-6; TRBD1 is a possible D gene (6 bases). This CDR3 spans 16 amino acids. With 3 bases removed from V and 7 bases from J, the gap between germline ends came to 16 bases. Germline V CDR1 and CDR2: KGHSH, LQKENI. The CDR3 sequence: CASSPRGGATNSPLHF. The CDR3 DNA is TGTGCCAGCTCACCCCGGGGGGGGGCGACCAATTCACCCCTCCACTTT.

The gene calls are TRBV6-2 or TRBV6-3 and TRBJ2-5; 7 bases line up with TRBD1. The CDR3 has 15 residues. Germline V CDR1 and CDR2: MNHEY, SVGEGT. Trimming took 5 bases from V and 5 from J; bases not matched to a gene: 11. CDR3 coding DNA: TGTGCCAGCAGTGCGGCAGGGGACAGAGGGGAGACCCAGTACTTC. It encodes CASSAAGDRGETQYF.

The chain uses TRBV29-1 and TRBJ1-2; TRBD1 agrees at 10 bases. Germline V CDR1 and CDR2: SQVTM, ANQGSEA. The junction had 2 bases not matched to a gene; V was cut back by 6 bases and J by 4 bases. This CDR3 region has 12 residues. The CDR3 here is CSVWTGGYGYTF. The CDR3 bases are TGCAGCGTGTGGACAGGGGGCTATGGCTACACCTTC.

A few counts support this clone. The V and J genes are TRBV3-1 (or the pseudogene TRBV3-2) and TRBJ1-1; possible D gene TRBD1, 5 bases. Germline lookup yields CDR1 LGHDT and CDR2 YNNKEL (reference sequence). The CDR3 loop spans 15 amino acids. V lost 1 base and J 0 bases, leaving 9 bases between the germline ends. The CDR3 DNA reads TGTGCCAGCAGCCAAGGTACAGGACTGAACACTGAAGCTTTCTTT. It encodes CASSQGTGLNTEAFF.

The rearrangement joins TRBV2 to TRBJ1-1, with 8 bases aligning to TRBD1. Germline CDR1 is SNHLY and CDR2 is FYNNEI. The CDR3 length is 14 residues. V lost 11 bases and J lost 6; bases outside the gene matches: 14. Here the CDR3 reads CAGHPGQVLAEAFF. CDR3 nucleotide sequence: TGTGCCGGACATCCGGGACAGGTTTTGGCTGAAGCTTTCTTT.

V and J are TRBV5-1 and TRBJ2-7; D is ambiguous. This CDR3 region has 13 residues. The V end was cut by 5 bases, the J end by 4 bases, with 13 bases between. Germline loops: CDR1 SGHRS, CDR2 YFSETQ. The CDR3: CASSVFTGYEQYF. The CDR3 region has the DNA TGCGCCAGCAGTGTCTTCACGGGTTACGAGCAGTACTTC.

The V gene is TRBV2, the J gene TRBJ2-5, with 7 bases fitting TRBD1. The CDR3 length is 11 residues. Germline V gene sequence: CDR1 SNHLY, CDR2 FYNNEI. V shed 10 bases, J shed 5 bases, and the junction held 4 bases outside the gene matches. The CDR3 coding sequence is TGTGCCACGGGACAGCGGGAGACCCAGTACTTC. The encoded protein is CATGQRETQYF.

V gene TRBV10-3 combines with J gene TRBJ2-4; 7 bases line up with TRBD1. The V gene's germline CDR1 is ENHRY and CDR2 SYGVKD. V gave up 0 bases and J gave up 4 bases; unmatched junction bases: 12. This CDR3 contains 18 residues. CDR3 amino acids: CAISESTGSLSSKNIQYF. CDR3 coding DNA: TGTGCCATCAGTGAGTCGACAGGGTCCCTTTCGTCAAAAAACATTCAGTACTTC.

This chain joins TRBV18 and TRBJ1-1; perhaps TRBD1 as D (6 bases). Deletions cut 2 bases from V and 2 bases from J, with 9 bases between. Germline-derived CDR1 and CDR2 are KGHSH and LQKENI. This CDR3 is 14 amino acids long. The CDR3: CASSPNRVNTEAFF. CDR3 in DNA: TGTGCCAGCTCACCAAACAGGGTAAACACTGAAGCTTTCTTT. The full variable domain, in which reference TRBV18 and TRBJ1-1 provide the parts outside the CDR3, is NAGVMQNPRHLVRRRGQEARLRCSPMKGHSHVYWYRQLPEEGLKFMVYLQKENIIDESGMPKERFSAEFPKEGPSILRIQQVVRGDSAAYFCASSPNRVNTEAFFGQGTRLTVV.

This chain joins TRBV28 and TRBJ1-5, with 8 bases fitting TRBD1. The CDR3 runs to 16 residues. Per germline, CDR1 MDHEN and CDR2 SYDVKM. J gave up 10 bases and V 4 bases, and 15 bases lay outside the gene matches. Written as DNA, the CDR3 is TGTGCCAGCAGTTCCACCTCCGGGACAGGATCGCGACCCCAGCATTTT. This encodes CASSSTSGTGSRPQHF.

CDR3 sequence reads: CASSLNPTGVRTEAFF. The CDR3 bases are TGCGCCAGCAGCCTCAACCCTACAGGGGTGAGGACTGAAGCTTTCTTT. The chain combines TRBV5-1 with TRBJ1-1; 7 bases agree with TRBD1. The CDR3 covers 16 residues. The V gene end was trimmed by 4 bases and the J gene end by 5 bases; junction bases not matched to a gene: 14. Germline V gene sequence: CDR1 SGHRS, CDR2 YFSETQ.

The J gene is TRBJ1-1, the V gene TRBV9, with TRBD1 matching 7 bases. From germline, CDR1 is SGDLS and CDR2 YYNGEE. After removal of 0 bases from V and 3 bases from J, the junction contained 5 bases not matched to a gene. The CDR3 consists of 15 residues. The CDR3 DNA sequence: TGTGCCAGCAGCGTAGTAGGTCAGGGGGACACTGAAGCTTTCTTT. Its protein product is CASSVVGQGDTEAFF.

The chain links TRBV25-1 to TRBJ2-1; 10 bases map to TRBD1. The CDR3 extends over 15 amino acids. Germline values: CDR1 MGHDK, CDR2 SYGVNS. V was clipped by 3 bases and J by 2 bases; unmatched bases: 1. The DNA for the CDR3 is TGTGCCAGCAGTGAGACAGGGGGCGCCTACAATGAGCAGTTCTTC. Translated, it gives CASSETGGAYNEQFF. The variable domain in full, completed from reference TRBV25-1 and TRBJ2-1, reads EADIYQTPRYLVIGTGKKITLECSQTMGHDKMYWYQQDPGMELHLIHYSYGVNSTEKGDLSSESTVSRIRTEHFPLTLESARPSHTSQYLCASSETGGAYNEQFFGPGTRLTVL.

Note on this clone: Other DNA sequences in the sample encode the same CDR3. The chain recombines TRBV28 with TRBJ1-1; 7 bases agree with TRBD1. V lost 2 bases to trimming and J lost 6 bases; unmatched junction nucleotides: 6. The length of the CDR3 is 14 residues. The germline gives CDR1 MDHEN, CDR2 SYDVKM. CDR3 region: CASSLRGREAEAFF. The CDR3 DNA reads as TGTGCCAGCAGTTTAAGGGGGCGCGAGGCTGAAGCTTTCTTT.

The V gene is TRBV7-2, the J gene TRBJ1-1; TRBD1 is a possible D gene (6 bases). Trimming removed 2 bases at V and 3 bases at J, with 7 bases between. Germline V lookup: CDR1 SGHTA, CDR2 FQGNSA. The CDR3 consists of 13 residues. In nucleotides, the CDR3 is TGTGCCAGCAGCTTACAGGGGTACACTGAAGCTTTCTTT. Protein product: CASSLQGYTEAFF.

The rearrangement joins TRBV12-3 or TRBV12-4 to TRBJ2-1; 7 nucleotides line up with TRBD1. V gave up 0 bases and J gave up 12 bases; unmatched junction bases: 5. This CDR3 has 13 residues. The CDR3 region is CASSLARGGAQFF. CDR3 nucleotides: TGTGCCAGCAGTTTAGCGCGAGGGGGCGCGCAGTTCTTC.

The V call is TRBV11-3, the J call TRBJ2-7; 9 bases align to TRBD1. Germline V gene lookup returns CDR1 SGHNT and CDR2 YENEEA. The CDR3 is made up of 14 amino acids. V dropped 3 bases and J dropped 4; count of bases not matched to a gene: 4. CDR3 sequence: CASSFGTGHYEQYF. As DNA, the CDR3 is TGTGCCAGCAGCTTCGGGACAGGGCATTACGAGCAGTACTTC.

V and J are TRBV6-6 and TRBJ1-6; D may be TRBD1 (5 bases). Trimming pared 2 bases from V and 4 bases from J, leaving 6 bases between. The CDR3 has 14 amino acids. Germline CDR1 and CDR2: MNHNY and SVGAGI (reference sequence). As DNA, the CDR3 is TGTGCCAGCAGTTACGCAGGGTATAATTCACCCCTCCACTTT. It is translated as CASSYAGYNSPLHF.

Concerning this clone: Other DNA sequences from this sample encode an identical CDR3 as well. The V gene is TRBV5-1, the J gene TRBJ2-1; D is undetermined. Trimming removed 0 bases from V and 0 bases from J, with 7 bases in between. Germline-derived CDR1 and CDR2 are SGHRS and YFSETQ. This CDR3 region has 15 residues. The CDR3 nucleotides read TGCGCCAGCAGCTTGGGCGGAAGCTCCTACAATGAGCAGTTCTTC. Its translation is CASSLGGSSYNEQFF. The whole variable domain, filled in from reference TRBV5-1 and TRBJ2-1, reads KAGVTQTPRYLIKTRGQQVTLSCSPISGHRSVSWYQQTPGQGLQFLFEYFSETQRNKGNFPGRFSGRQFSNSRSEMNVSTLELGDSALYLCASSLGGSSYNEQFFGPGTRLTVL.

The chain joins TRBV28 to TRBJ1-5; no clear D gene. The CDR3 is 15 amino acids. V was pared by 8 bases and J by 4 bases, with 18 bases between. Germline values: CDR1 MDHEN, CDR2 SYDVKM. The CDR3 here is CASGGGHYGNQPQHF. The CDR3 DNA follows: TGTGCCAGCGGAGGAGGTCACTACGGAAATCAGCCCCAGCATTTT.

Points on this clone: A clone one base away is much larger, so this may be a read error. The chain joins TRBV12-3 or TRBV12-4 to TRBJ1-3; D is unclear. The CDR3 has 13 amino acids. V lost 6 bases, J lost 0 bases, and 6 bases lay in between. The CDR3 nucleotides read TGTGCCAGCAGCCCCAGCTCTGGAAACACCATATATTTT. Encoded protein: CASSPSSGNTIYF.